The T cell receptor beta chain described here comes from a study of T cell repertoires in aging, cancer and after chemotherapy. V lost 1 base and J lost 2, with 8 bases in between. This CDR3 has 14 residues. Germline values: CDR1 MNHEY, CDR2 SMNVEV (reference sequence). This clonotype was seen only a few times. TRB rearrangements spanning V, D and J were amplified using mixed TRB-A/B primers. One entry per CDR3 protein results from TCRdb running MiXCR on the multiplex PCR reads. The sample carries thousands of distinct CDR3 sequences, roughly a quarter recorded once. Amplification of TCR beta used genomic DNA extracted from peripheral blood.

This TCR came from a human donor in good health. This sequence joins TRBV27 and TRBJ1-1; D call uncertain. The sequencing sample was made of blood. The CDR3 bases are TGTGCCAGCAGTTTATTGGCAGAAAACACTGAAGCTTTCTTT. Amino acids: CASSLLAENTEAFF.